Below, one T cell receptor beta chain is given with its context. At least ten counts were recorded for this clonotype. There is no known antigen for this receptor. No quality values exist for individual bases; no much larger clone is one base distant. The germline V end is reduced by 7 bases and the J end by 0 bases; junction bases left unmatched: 5. Based on the germline V gene, the CDR1 and CDR2 sequences are SQVTM and ANQGSEA. The CDR3, cysteine through phenylalanine, is 13 amino acids long. CDR3 DNA is the only sequence kept; it has 39 bases, read in frame from the first base. The reads were generated on an Illumina NovaSeq 6000. cDNA libraries for TCRalpha and TCRbeta were prepared by 5'RACE using constant-segment primers, with sample barcodes and unique molecular identifiers added. Trizol reagent was used to extract RNA from every sample. Library amplification was performed in two PCR steps, and a second sample barcode and Illumina TruSeq adapters were introduced in the second step. Sequencing of the libraries was done on an Illumina NovaSeq, producing 2 x 150 bp paired-end reads. The paper's processing steps were these. The reads were demultiplexed and collapsed into UMI-guided consensus sequences using migec v1.2.7. Using mixcr v2.1.11, UMI consensuses were aligned to TRA and TRB V and J templates and then assembled into clonotypes. A clonotype was counted as expanded or contracted only if both edgeR and NoisET called the change significant, with noise models trained on biological replicates. edgeR calls used a false discovery rate-adjusted p below 0.01 and a log2 fold-change threshold of 1. As an exploratory analysis of dynamics, max-normalized trajectories of the 1000 most abundant clonotypes were examined with PCA combined with hierarchical clustering. Separately sequenced CD4+ and CD8+ repertoires were used to assign a CD4 or CD8 phenotype to each responding clone. TCRdb cleaned the public reads at Q25 with fastp, built clones with MiXCR and kept in-frame beta chains. Records with the same CDR3 protein are collapsed into one entry carrying the most frequent genes and DNA. None of the V and J calls come from the authors' own analysis; TCRdb made them. A total of 50,000 or so distinct CDR3 sequences appear in this sample, around 10% of them only once. Roughly 10% of the sample lies in the top ten.

Ficoll-Paque density gradient centrifugation was used to isolate PBMCs. This sample stems from a study of T-cell memory formation after mild COVID-19 (dated by TCRdb to the early 2020s). The study in broad terms: TCR sequence clusters from the two donors were found to be largely donor specific. In two donors, T-cell clones that expanded and contracted after mild COVID-19 were tracked by sequencing TCRalpha and TCRbeta repertoires over time. The cohort comprised two young, previously healthy adult volunteers, one female and one male. Beyond this particular receptor, the publication reports: From day 15 to 85, contracting clones showed balanced CD4/CD8 phenotypes, whereas a second wave of clones that expanded from day 15 to 37 leaned towards CD4+. SARS-CoV-2 specificity of the second-wave clones peaking on day 37 was not confirmed. The study covered only two mild cases, and larger cohorts including severe cases with pre-infection samples were considered necessary. Contracting CD4+ clones were found mainly in CM and EM memory subsets, while CD8+ clones were enriched in EMRA. Some responding clones were detected in pre-infection memory, which suggested that pre-existing cross-reactive memory T cells had joined the SARS-CoV-2 response.

Recombination connected TRBV29-1 to TRBJ1-1, with TRBD1 identical over 7 junction bases. What was sequenced was PBMCs or a T cell subset sorted from them (not recorded which). This TCR derives from an adult woman who had mild COVID-19 (a few samples of this study predate the infection). The sample titles of this study are shuffled in the database, so cell type and time point are left out; the donor was told from shared clones. The CDR3 reads CSASTGMNTEAFF. The nucleotide sequence is TGCAGCGCGTCGACAGGGATGAACACTGAAGCTTTCTTT. The variable domain in full, with residues beyond the CDR3 obtained from the reference TRBV29-1 and TRBJ1-1 genes, is SAVISQKPSRDICQRGTSLTIQCQVDSQVTMMFWYRQQPGQSLTLIATANQGSEATYESGFVIDKFPISRPNLTFSTLTVSNMSPEDSSIYLCSASTGMNTEAFFGQGTRLTVV.